This T cell receptor beta chain is from a study of graft-versus-host responses after intestinal transplantation. Study summary: Multivisceral, liver-intestinal, or isolated intestinal transplants were performed in recipients. Study-wide findings and caveats: High graft-versus-host to host-versus-graft clonal ratios were found in allografts of patients who had graft-donor T cell macrochimerism.

Method: immunoSEQ multiplex PCR; TCRdb's copy keeps in-frame clones and lacks some. The data contain about 39,000 clones, 93% of them singletons. J lost 2 bases, V lost 1 base, and 8 bases had no gene match. The CDR3 has 17 amino acids. Germline lookup yields CDR1 MGHRA and CDR2 YSYEKL. About this clone itself: Its antigen remains unidentified.

This receptor was taken from a human donor who was the organ donor for an intestinal transplant. This chain joins TRBV4-1 and TRBJ1-3, with 7 bases lining up with TRBD1. The input for sequencing was unstimulated CD8+ T cells sorted from spleen or lymph node cells, taken before transplant. CDR3 loop: CASSQAKTRGTGNTIYF. The CDR3 DNA reads TGCGCCAGCAGCCAAGCAAAAACCAGGGGGACTGGAAACACCATATATTTT.